The 21 T cell receptor beta chains listed next were all sequenced from one sample in a study of T-cell reconstitution after alpha-beta-depleted transplantation in children. Construction of the TCRbeta library involved unique molecular identifiers. Using its own MiXCR run on the PCR reads, TCRdb lists one record per CDR3 protein. In the table there are around 180,000 distinct CDR3 sequences, around 10% of which are singletons. The specimen comprised PBMCs, sampled before TCRalphabeta/CD19-depleted stem cell transplant. These receptors originate from a boy younger than 10 with acute myeloid leukemia, due to receive a stem cell transplant.

This clonotype came up many times. The rearrangement uses TRBV6-5 and TRBJ2-3; no reliable D call. V was clipped by 0 bases and J by 2 bases, with 15 bases between them. The V gene's germline CDR1 is MNHEY and CDR2 SVGAGI. The length of the CDR3 is 17 residues. The CDR3 DNA follows: TGTGCCAGCAGTTACTCGATGGGCGATTCCGCCACAGATACGCAGTATTTT. Amino acid sequence: CASSYSMGDSATDTQYF.

The sample holds a few counts of this clonotype. V usage is TRBV7-2 and J usage is TRBJ2-7; D is unresolved. Trimming cost V 3 bases and J 5 bases, with 11 bases left between them. Germline V lookup: CDR1 SGHTA, CDR2 FQGNSA. The CDR3 has 13 amino acids. The CDR3 DNA reads TGTGCCAGCAGCTTTTGGGCAGGTCACGAGCAGTACGTC. Translated, it gives CASSFWAGHEQYV.

This clonotype was detected ten times or more. The J gene is TRBJ2-5, the V gene TRBV6-1, with D perhaps TRBD1 (6 bases). Deletions cut 5 bases from V and 3 bases from J, with 7 bases between. Germline assignment: CDR1 MNHNS and CDR2 SASEGT. The length of the CDR3 is 12 residues. CDR3 region: CASSRDKETQYF. In DNA form, the CDR3 reads TGTGCCAGCAGTCGGGACAAAGAGACCCAGTACTTC.

This clonotype showed up many times. The V gene is TRBV12-3 or TRBV12-4, the J gene TRBJ1-2; D gene unclear. This CDR3 has 14 residues. Trimming shortened V by 8 bases and J by 0 bases, and 13 bases separated the two germline ends. The CDR3, as DNA: TGTGCCAGCTGGGCCCTCGAAACTAACTATGGCTACACCTTC. This encodes CASWALETNYGYTF.

This clonotype has at least ten counts. V and J are TRBV12-3 or TRBV12-4 and TRBJ2-1, with D possibly TRBD2 on 6 matching bases. V was trimmed by 6 bases and J by 8 bases, leaving 17 bases between them. The CDR3 is made up of 14 amino acids. CDR3 sequence: CASSRGIRSDEQFF. CDR3 coding DNA: TGTGCCAGCAGCCGGGGGATCCGAAGTGATGAGCAGTTCTTC.

This clonotype has at least ten counts. This chain joins TRBV19 and TRBJ1-5; D remains unclear. Germline CDR1 and CDR2: LNHDA and SQIVND (reference sequence). This CDR3 comprises 15 residues. V shed 3 bases and J shed 3 bases, with 12 bases lying between them. The CDR3 region has the DNA TGTGCCAGTAGTATCCGTCCCGCCGCCAATCAGCCCCAGCATTTT. Amino acid sequence: CASSIRPAANQPQHF.

There are many counts of this clonotype. The rearrangement links TRBV2 to TRBJ2-3; the D gene is possibly TRBD2 (5 bases). The CDR3 runs 13 residues. CDR1 is SNHLY, CDR2 FYNNEI, per germline. Trimming cost V 4 bases and J 2 bases, with 7 bases left between them. This CDR3 is CASSGDYTDTQYF. In nucleotides, the CDR3 is TGTGCCAGCAGTGGCGACTACACAGATACGCAGTATTTT.

There are many counts of this clonotype. This chain uses TRBV6-1 with TRBJ1-1, with D hard to call. CDR3 length equals 11 residues. The V end was cut by 6 bases, the J end by 3 bases, with 5 bases between. Looked up from germline, CDR1 is MNHNS and CDR2 is SASEGT. This chain's CDR3 is CASRTYTEAFF. CDR3 nucleotides: TGTGCCAGCAGGACTTACACTGAAGCTTTCTTT.

This clonotype has at least ten counts. The chain employs TRBV28 and TRBJ1-5, with D possibly TRBD1 on 5 matching bases. This CDR3 has 15 residues. V was cut by 7 bases and J by 11 bases, with 24 bases left in between. Germline assignment: CDR1 MDHEN and CDR2 SYDVKM. The CDR3 coding sequence is TGTGCCAGCAACCCAAGTTCAGGGCCCCAAGGGTCCCAGCATTTT. Translation: CASNPSSGPQGSQHF.

The rearrangement uses TRBV25-1 and TRBJ2-3; the D gene is possibly TRBD1 (6 bases). CDR3 length: 11 residues. Looked up from germline, CDR1 is MGHDK and CDR2 is SYGVNS. Trimming took 7 bases from V and 8 from J, leaving 10 bases between them. This chain's CDR3 is CASTRGRTQYF. The CDR3 nucleotides are TGTGCCAGCACCAGGGGTCGTACGCAGTATTTT.

Remarks on this clonotype: Sequence at one end of the junction differs from germline and may be a read error. This chain connects TRBV5-1 to TRBJ2-3; TRBD1 is a possible D gene (6 bases). The CDR3 extends over 15 amino acids. CDR1 and CDR2 from the germline V gene are SGHRS and YFSETQ. The CDR3: CASSLTGRSTDTQFF. The CDR3 bases are TGCGCCAGCAGCTTGACAGGGCGGAGCACAGATACGCAGTTTTTT.

The chain combines TRBV10-2 with TRBJ2-1; no clear D. The germline V gene encodes CDR1 WSHSY and CDR2 SAAADI. This CDR3 contains 11 residues. Trimming removed 4 bases from V and 7 bases from J, with 5 bases in between. Here the CDR3 DNA reads TGCGCCAGCAGTGGGGGTAATGAGCAGTTCTTC. Amino acids: CASSGGNEQFF.

This clonotype was picked up many times. The chain joins TRBV11-1 to TRBJ2-7, with 10 positions matching TRBD2. Unmatched junction bases numbered 4, after V lost 5 bases and J lost 3 bases. Germline V CDR1 and CDR2: SGHAT, FQDESV (reference sequence). There are 14 residues in the CDR3. The CDR3: CASSIGLAVYEQYF. The CDR3 coding sequence is TGTGCCAGCAGCATCGGACTAGCGGTCTACGAGCAGTACTTC.

This clonotype was picked up many times. This chain connects TRBV11-2 to TRBJ2-1; 11 nucleotides line up with TRBD2. V shed 7 bases, J shed 5 bases, and the junction held 7 bases outside the gene matches. There are 15 residues in the CDR3. Germline V gene data show CDR1 as SGHAT and CDR2 as FQNNGV. The CDR3 reads CASKKVAGGHNEQFF. DNA of the CDR3: TGTGCCAGCAAAAAAGTAGCGGGGGGGCACAATGAGCAGTTCTTC.

This clonotype was seen many times. J is TRBJ1-1 and V is TRBV27; D is unresolved. V lost 8 bases to trimming and J lost 8 bases, with 27 bases between them. CDR3 size: 16 residues. CDR1 is MNHEY, CDR2 SMNVEV, per germline (reference sequence). The CDR3 DNA reads TGTGCCAGCGCAAGGGATGGGCAGTCACTGAGTCTGGAAGCTTTCTTT. Protein: CASARDGQSLSLEAFF.

This clonotype has ten or more counts. This sequence joins TRBV7-8 and TRBJ2-7, with D perhaps TRBD1 or TRBD2 (6 bases each). V shed 2 bases and J shed 5 bases, with 16 bases lying between them. The CDR3 is 15 amino acids. Germline V gene sequence: CDR1 SGHVS, CDR2 FQNEAQ. DNA for the CDR3: TGTGCCAGCAGCTTAAGGGGGGAGACAGGCCACGAGCAGTACTTC. It is translated as CASSLRGETGHEQYF.

This clonotype was found many times. The chain couples TRBV7-9 to TRBJ2-7; tentative D call: TRBD2 (6 bases). Trimming took 5 bases from V and 4 from J, leaving 21 bases between them. The CDR3 extends over 16 amino acids. Per the germline V gene, CDR1 is SEHNR and CDR2 is FQNEAQ (reference sequence). DNA of the CDR3: TGTGCCAGCAGCCCTGATCAGGGACTCACGAGGTACGAGCAGTACTTC. Encoded protein: CASSPDQGLTRYEQYF. Together with reference TRBV7-9 and TRBJ2-7, the CDR3 gives the full variable domain: DTGVSQNPRHKITKRGQNVTFRCDPISEHNRLYWYRQTLGQGPEFLTYFQNEAQLEKSRLLSDRFSAERPKGSFSTLEIQRTEQGDSAMYLCASSPDQGLTRYEQYFGPGTRLTVT.

As concerns this clonotype: A much larger clone lies a single base off, so this may be a read error. The V and J genes are TRBV6-2 or TRBV6-3 and TRBJ2-1, with D perhaps TRBD1 (5 bases). The ends were cut back, 4 bases at V and 5 bases at J, with 24 bases in the middle. Germline V CDR1 and CDR2: MNHEY, SVGEGT. The CDR3 runs 18 residues. The CDR3 nucleotides are TGTGCCAGCAGTTGCTCAACCGATCGCCTTAGCAGGGACAATGAGCAGTTCTTC. Amino acids: CASSCSTDRLSRDNEQFF.

The chain combines TRBV28 with TRBJ1-1; D ambiguous. CDR1 MDHEN and CDR2 SYDVKM come from the germline V gene. V dropped 4 bases and J dropped 2 bases, with 8 bases sitting between them. CDR3 size: 13 residues. The CDR3 nucleotides are TGTGCCAGCAGTTCCCCGATTAACACTGAAGCTTTCTTT. The encoded protein is CASSSPINTEAFF.

There are many counts of this clonotype. V is TRBV28 and J is TRBJ1-5; D remains unclear. Germline V gives CDR1 MDHEN, CDR2 SYDVKM. The CDR3 extends over 17 amino acids. With 3 bases removed from V and 6 bases from J, the gap between germline ends came to 21 bases. The CDR3 DNA reads TGTGCCAGCAGTTTGGGCGGCTTACGGGAAACACGTCAGCCCCAGCATTTT. Its translation is CASSLGGLRETRQPQHF.

The rearrangement uses TRBV12-3 or TRBV12-4 and TRBJ2-5; D remains ambiguous. The CDR3 is 15 residues long. The V end lost 3 bases, the J end lost 1 base, and 12 bases lay between the germline ends. CDR3 protein: CASSFFNSRQETQYF. In DNA, the CDR3 is TGTGCCAGCAGTTTCTTTAATTCTCGCCAAGAGACCCAGTACTTC.